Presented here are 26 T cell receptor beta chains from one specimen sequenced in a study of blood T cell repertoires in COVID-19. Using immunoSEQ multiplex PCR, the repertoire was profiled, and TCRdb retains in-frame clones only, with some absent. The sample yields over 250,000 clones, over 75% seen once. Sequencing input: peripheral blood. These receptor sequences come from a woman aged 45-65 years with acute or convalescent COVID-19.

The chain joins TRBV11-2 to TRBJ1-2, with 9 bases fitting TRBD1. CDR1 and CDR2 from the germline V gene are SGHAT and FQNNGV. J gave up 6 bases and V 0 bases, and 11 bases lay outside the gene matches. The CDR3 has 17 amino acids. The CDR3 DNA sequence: TGTGCCAGCAGCTTAGATCCCGCGACAGGGGGAACTCATGGCTACACCTTC. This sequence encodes CASSLDPATGGTHGYTF.

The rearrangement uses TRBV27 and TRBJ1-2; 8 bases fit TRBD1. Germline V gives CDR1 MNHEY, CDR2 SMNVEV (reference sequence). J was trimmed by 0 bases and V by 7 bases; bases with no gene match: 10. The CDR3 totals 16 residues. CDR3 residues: CASTDRGAMTNYGYTF. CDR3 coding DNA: TGTGCCAGCACCGACAGGGGCGCTATGACTAACTATGGCTACACCTTC.

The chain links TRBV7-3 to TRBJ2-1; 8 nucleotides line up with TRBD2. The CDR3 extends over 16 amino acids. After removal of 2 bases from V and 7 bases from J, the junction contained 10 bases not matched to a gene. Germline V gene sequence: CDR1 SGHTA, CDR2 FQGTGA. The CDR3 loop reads CASSLVSSGSSNEQFF. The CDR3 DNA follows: TGTGCCAGCAGCTTAGTGTCAAGCGGGAGTTCGAATGAGCAGTTCTTC.

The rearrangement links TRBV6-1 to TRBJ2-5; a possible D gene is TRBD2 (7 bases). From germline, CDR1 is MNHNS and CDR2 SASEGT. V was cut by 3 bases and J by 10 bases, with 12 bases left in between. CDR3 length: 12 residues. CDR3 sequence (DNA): TGTGCCAGCAGTGAGGGAGGGGGGATCCAGTACTTC. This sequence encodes CASSEGGGIQYF.

The CDR3 region is CASSQDPTGGYEKLFF. In nucleotides, the CDR3 is TGCGCCAGCAGCCAAGACCCGACAGGGGGCTATGAAAAACTGTTTTTT. The chain is built from TRBV4-3 and TRBJ1-4, with TRBD1 identical over 10 bases. V was pared by 0 bases and J by 6 bases, with 4 bases of the junction left unmatched. Per the germline V gene, CDR1 is LGHNA and CDR2 is YSLEER. The CDR3 has 16 amino acids.

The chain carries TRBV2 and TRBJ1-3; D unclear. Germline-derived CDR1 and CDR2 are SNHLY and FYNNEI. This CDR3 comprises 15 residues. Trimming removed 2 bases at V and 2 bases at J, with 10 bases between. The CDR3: CASSELVSAGNTIYF. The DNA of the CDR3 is TGTGCCAGCAGTGAATTGGTCAGTGCTGGAAACACCATATATTTT.

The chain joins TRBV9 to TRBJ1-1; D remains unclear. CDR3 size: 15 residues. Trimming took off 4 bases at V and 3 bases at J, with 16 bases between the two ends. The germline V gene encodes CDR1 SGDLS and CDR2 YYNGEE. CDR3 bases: TGTGCCAGCAGCCTCGGATCGGCAGAGGACACTGAAGCTTTCTTT. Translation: CASSLGSAEDTEAFF. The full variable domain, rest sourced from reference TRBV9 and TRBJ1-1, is DSGVTQTPKHLITATGQRVTLRCSPRSGDLSVYWYQQSLDQGLQFLIQYYNGEERAKGNILERFSAQQFPDLHSELNLSSLELGDSALYFCASSLGSAEDTEAFFGQGTRLTVV.

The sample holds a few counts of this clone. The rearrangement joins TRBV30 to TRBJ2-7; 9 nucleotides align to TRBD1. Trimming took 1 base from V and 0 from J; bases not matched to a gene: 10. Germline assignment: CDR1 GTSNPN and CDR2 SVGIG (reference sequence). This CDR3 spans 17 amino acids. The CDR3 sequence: CAWSGRGDRALSYEQYF. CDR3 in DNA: TGTGCCTGGAGTGGCCGAGGGGACAGGGCCCTCTCCTACGAGCAGTACTTC.

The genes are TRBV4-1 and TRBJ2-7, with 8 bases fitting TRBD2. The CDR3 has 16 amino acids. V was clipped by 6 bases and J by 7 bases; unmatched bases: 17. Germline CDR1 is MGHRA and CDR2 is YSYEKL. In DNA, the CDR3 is TGCGCCAGCAGTCCTACAGGGAGCGGGAGATATATGGAGCAGTACTTC. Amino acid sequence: CASSPTGSGRYMEQYF.

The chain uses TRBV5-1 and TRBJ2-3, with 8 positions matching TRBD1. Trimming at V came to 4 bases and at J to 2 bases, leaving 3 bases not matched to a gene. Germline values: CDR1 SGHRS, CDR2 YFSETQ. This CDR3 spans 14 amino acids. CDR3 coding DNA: TGCGCCAGCAGCCCGACAGGGGCCACAGATACGCAGTATTTT. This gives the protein CASSPTGATDTQYF. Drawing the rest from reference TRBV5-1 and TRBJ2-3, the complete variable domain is KAGVTQTPRYLIKTRGQQVTLSCSPISGHRSVSWYQQTPGQGLQFLFEYFSETQRNKGNFPGRFSGRQFSNSRSEMNVSTLELGDSALYLCASSPTGATDTQYFGPGTRLTVL.

In DNA form, the CDR3 reads TGTGCCAGCTCCCGGGGGGGAGCCGACACTGAAGCTTTCTTT. This encodes CASSRGGADTEAFF. This chain links TRBV6-5 with TRBJ1-1; a weak D match, TRBD1 (5 bases). CDR3 length: 14 amino acids. Trimming removed 8 bases at V and 3 bases at J, with 16 bases between. The germline CDR1 and CDR2 sequences are MNHEY and SVGAGI.

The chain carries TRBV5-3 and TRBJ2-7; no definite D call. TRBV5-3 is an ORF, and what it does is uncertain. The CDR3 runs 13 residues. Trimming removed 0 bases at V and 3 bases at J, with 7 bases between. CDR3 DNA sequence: TGTGCCAGAAGCTTGGACTACGACTACGAGCAGTACTTC. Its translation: CARSLDYDYEQYF.

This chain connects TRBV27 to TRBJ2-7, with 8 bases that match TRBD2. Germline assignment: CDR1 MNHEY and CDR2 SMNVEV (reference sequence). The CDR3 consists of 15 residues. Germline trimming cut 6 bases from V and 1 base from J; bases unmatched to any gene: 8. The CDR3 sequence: CASSQASGRSYEQYF. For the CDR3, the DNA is TGTGCCAGCAGCCAAGCTAGCGGGCGGTCCTACGAGCAGTACTTC.

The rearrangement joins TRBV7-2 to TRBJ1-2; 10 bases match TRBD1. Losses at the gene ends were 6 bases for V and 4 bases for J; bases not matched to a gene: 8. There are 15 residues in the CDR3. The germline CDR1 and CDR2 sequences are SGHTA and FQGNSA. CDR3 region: CASSPTGTGVYGYTF. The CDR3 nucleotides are TGTGCCAGCAGTCCTACCGGGACAGGGGTCTATGGCTACACCTTC.

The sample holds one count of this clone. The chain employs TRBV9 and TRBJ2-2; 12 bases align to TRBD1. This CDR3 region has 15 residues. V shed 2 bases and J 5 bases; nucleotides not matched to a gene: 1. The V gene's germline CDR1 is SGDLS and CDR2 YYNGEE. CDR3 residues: CASSVGQGATGELFF. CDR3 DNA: TGTGCCAGCAGCGTGGGACAGGGGGCGACCGGGGAGCTGTTTTTT.

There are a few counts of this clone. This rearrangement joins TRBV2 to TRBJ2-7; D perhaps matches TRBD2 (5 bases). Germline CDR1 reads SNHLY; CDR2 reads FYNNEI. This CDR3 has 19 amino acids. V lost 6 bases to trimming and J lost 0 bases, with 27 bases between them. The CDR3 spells CASRLGLSGSLLGSYEQYF. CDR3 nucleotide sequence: TGTGCCAGCAGGCTAGGGCTAAGCGGATCCTTGCTGGGCTCCTACGAGCAGTACTTC.

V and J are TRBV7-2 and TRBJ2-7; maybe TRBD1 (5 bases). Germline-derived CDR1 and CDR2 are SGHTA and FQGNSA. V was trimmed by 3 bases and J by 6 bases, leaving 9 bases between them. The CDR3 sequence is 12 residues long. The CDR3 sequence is CASSFGQGEQYF. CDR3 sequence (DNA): TGTGCCAGCAGCTTCGGTCAGGGCGAGCAGTACTTC.

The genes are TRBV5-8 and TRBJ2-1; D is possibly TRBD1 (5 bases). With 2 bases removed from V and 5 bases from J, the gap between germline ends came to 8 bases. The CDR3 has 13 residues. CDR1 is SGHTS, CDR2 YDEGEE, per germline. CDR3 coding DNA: TGTGCCAGCAGCTTAGGACATAACAATGAGCAGTTCTTC. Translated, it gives CASSLGHNNEQFF.

The CDR3 protein is CASSSGGGTEAFF. The CDR3, as DNA: TGTGCCAGCAGCAGCGGGGGGGGCACTGAAGCTTTCTTT. This rearrangement joins TRBV5-6 to TRBJ1-1; D perhaps matches TRBD1 (5 bases). Trimming shortened V by 4 bases and J by 4 bases, and 11 bases separated the two germline ends. CDR3 length equals 13 residues. Germline V gene lookup returns CDR1 SGHDT and CDR2 YYEEEE.

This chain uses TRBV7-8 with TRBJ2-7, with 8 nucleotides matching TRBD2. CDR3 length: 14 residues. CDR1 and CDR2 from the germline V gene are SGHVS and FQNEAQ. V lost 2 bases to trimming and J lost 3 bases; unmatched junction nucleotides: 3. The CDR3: CASSLPSGSYEQYF. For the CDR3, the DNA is TGTGCCAGCAGCTTACCCAGCGGGAGCTACGAGCAGTACTTC.

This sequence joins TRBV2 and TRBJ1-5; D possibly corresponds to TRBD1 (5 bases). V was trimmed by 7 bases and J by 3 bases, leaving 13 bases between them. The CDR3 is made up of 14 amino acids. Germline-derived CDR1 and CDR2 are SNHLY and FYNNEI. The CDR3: CASTVYRTNQPQHF. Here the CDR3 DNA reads TGTGCCAGCACCGTATACAGGACCAATCAGCCCCAGCATTTT.

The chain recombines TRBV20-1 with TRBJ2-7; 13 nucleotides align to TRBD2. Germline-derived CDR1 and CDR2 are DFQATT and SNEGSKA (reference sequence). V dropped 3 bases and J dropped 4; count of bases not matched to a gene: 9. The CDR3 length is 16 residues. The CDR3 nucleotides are TGCAGTGCTAGTTTACTAGCGGGAGGGCGCTTTTACGAGCAGTACTTC. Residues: CSASLLAGGRFYEQYF.

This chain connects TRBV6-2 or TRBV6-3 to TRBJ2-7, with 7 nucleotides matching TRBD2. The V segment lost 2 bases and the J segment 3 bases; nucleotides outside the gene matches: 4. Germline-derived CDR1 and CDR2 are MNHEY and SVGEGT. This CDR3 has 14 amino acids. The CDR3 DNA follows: TGTGCCAGCAGTTACGTCGGCGGGAGCTACGAGCAGTACTTC. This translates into CASSYVGGSYEQYF.

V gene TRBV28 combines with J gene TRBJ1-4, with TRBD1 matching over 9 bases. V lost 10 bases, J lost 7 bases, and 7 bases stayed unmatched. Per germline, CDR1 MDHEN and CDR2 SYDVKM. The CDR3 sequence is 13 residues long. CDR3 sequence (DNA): TGTGCCACCCATGACAGGGGGGTTGAAAAACTGTTTTTT. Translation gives CATHDRGVEKLFF.

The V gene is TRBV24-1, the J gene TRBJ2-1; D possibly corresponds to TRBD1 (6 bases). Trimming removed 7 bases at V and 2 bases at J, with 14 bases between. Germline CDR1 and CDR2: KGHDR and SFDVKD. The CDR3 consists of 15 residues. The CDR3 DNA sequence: TGTGCCACCAGCCATAAAGGGGGAACCTACAATGAGCAGTTCTTC. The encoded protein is CATSHKGGTYNEQFF.

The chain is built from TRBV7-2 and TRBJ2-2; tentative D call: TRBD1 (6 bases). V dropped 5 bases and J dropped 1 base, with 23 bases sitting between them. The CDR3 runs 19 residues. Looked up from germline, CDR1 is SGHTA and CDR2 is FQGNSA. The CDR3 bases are TGTGCCAGCAGCCAAAGGGTTCCGTTGGCAGGGGAGAACACCGGGGAGCTGTTTTTT. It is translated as CASSQRVPLAGENTGELFF.